A single sample is the source of the 23 T cell receptor beta chains below, sequenced in a study of technical replicates of blood from several donors. The repertoire was sequenced with immunoSEQ multiplex PCR; TCRdb's copy has only in-frame clones and lacks some. The sample has tens of thousands of clones, almost 99% seen once. The material sequenced was T cells isolated from PBMCs. These receptors were collected from a human donor in good health.

The chain has TRBV6-1 and TRBJ2-1; TRBD2 matches at 7 bases. J gave up 6 bases and V 1 base, and 9 bases lay outside the gene matches. In germline, CDR1 is MNHNS, CDR2 SASEGT. This CDR3 contains 16 residues. CDR3 amino acids: CASSEVGGRSVNEQFF. CDR3 nucleotide sequence: TGTGCCAGCAGTGAAGTTGGCGGGAGAAGTGTCAATGAGCAGTTCTTC.

The V call is TRBV27, the J call TRBJ2-5; TRBD2 might be the D (5 bases). Trimming took off 3 bases at V and 5 bases at J, with 16 bases between the two ends. This CDR3 spans 15 amino acids. CDR1 MNHEY and CDR2 SMNVEV come from the germline V gene (reference sequence). CDR3 DNA sequence: TGTGCCAGCAGTTTCGGCAGGACTCTCCCCGAGACCCAGTACTTC. Encoded protein: CASSFGRTLPETQYF.

The chain joins TRBV27 to TRBJ1-2; TRBD1 is a possible D gene (6 bases). Germline CDR1 MNHEY, CDR2 SMNVEV (reference sequence). The germline V and J ends were trimmed by 2 bases and 8 bases, with 15 bases remaining between them. The CDR3 is 14 amino acids. The CDR3 sequence: CASSLGTTREGYTF. For the CDR3, the DNA is TGTGCCAGCAGTTTAGGGACAACTCGAGAGGGCTACACCTTC.

The rearrangement links TRBV4-2 to TRBJ1-5; D is unclear. The CDR3 runs 16 residues. Germline V gene lookup returns CDR1 LGHNA and CDR2 YNFKEQ. V lost 0 bases, J lost 7 bases, and 16 bases lay in between. The CDR3 sequence: CASSQETGSTRQPQHF. CDR3 nucleotides: TGTGCCAGCAGCCAAGAGACGGGGTCAACCAGACAGCCCCAGCATTTT.

The V and J genes are TRBV7-2 and TRBJ2-7; 8 bases fit TRBD2. The CDR3 totals 13 residues. Trimming took 3 bases from V and 5 from J; bases not matched to a gene: 3. CDR1 is SGHTA and CDR2 is FQGNSA in the germline V gene. The DNA for the CDR3 is TGTGCCAGCAGCTTCAGCGGGAGTAACGAGCAGTACTTC. Protein product: CASSFSGSNEQYF. The variable domain in full, completed from reference TRBV7-2 and TRBJ2-7, reads GAGVSQSPSNKVTEKGKDVELRCDPISGHTALYWYRQSLGQGLEFLIYFQGNSAPDKSGLPSDRFSAERTGGSVSTLTIQRTQQEDSAVYLCASSFSGSNEQYFGPGTRLTVT.

Concerning this clone itself: Sequence at one end of the junction differs from germline and may be a read error. The chain combines TRBV4-1 with TRBJ1-4; 7 bases are shared with TRBD1. Germline CDR1 and CDR2: MGHRA and YSYEKL. This CDR3 is built from 18 residues. This CDR3 reads CVSKSLTARDSLFEKLFF. The DNA for the CDR3 is TGCGTCAGCAAATCGCTGACCGCCAGGGACAGCTTATTTGAAAAACTGTTTTTT.

The rearrangement joins TRBV9 to TRBJ1-1, with D perhaps TRBD1 (5 bases). Germline V gene data show CDR1 as SGDLS and CDR2 as YYNGEE. This CDR3 has 13 residues. Trimming left V 3 bases short and J 12 bases short, with 18 bases between. The CDR3 DNA reads TGTGCCAGCAGCGGTGGGGTAGTGGACATGACTTTCTTT. Translation: CASSGGVVDMTFF.

This sequence joins TRBV7-9 and TRBJ2-7; 8 bases are a match to TRBD1. The CDR3 runs to 14 residues. Trimming cost V 7 bases and J 4 bases; bases outside gene matches: 9. Per germline, CDR1 SEHNR and CDR2 FQNEAQ (reference sequence). The CDR3 nucleotides are TGTGCCAGCATCCCTCAGGGGGCCACATACGAGCAGTACTTC. Protein product: CASIPQGATYEQYF. Variable domain in full (rest from reference TRBV7-9 and TRBJ2-7): DTGVSQNPRHKITKRGQNVTFRCDPISEHNRLYWYRQTLGQGPEFLTYFQNEAQLEKSRLLSDRFSAERPKGSFSTLEIQRTEQGDSAMYLCASIPQGATYEQYFGPGTRLTVT.

CDR3 DNA: TGTGCCAGCAGCCAAGACGCACTAGCGGGATTCGATACGCAGTATTTT. It codes for CASSQDALAGFDTQYF. This chain uses TRBV4-2 with TRBJ2-3, with 10 bases fitting TRBD2. The germline V gene encodes CDR1 LGHNA and CDR2 YNFKEQ. V shed 0 bases, J shed 6 bases, and the junction held 6 bases outside the gene matches. This CDR3 has 16 amino acids.

The chain has TRBV19 and TRBJ2-7, with TRBD2 as a possible D gene (6 bases). V lost 1 base and J lost 5, with 15 bases in between. The CDR3 is 15 residues long. From germline, CDR1 is LNHDA and CDR2 SQIVND (reference sequence). For the CDR3, the DNA is TGTGCCAGTAGTATAGTAATCGGGAGCGCCCACGAGCAGTACTTC. Its protein product is CASSIVIGSAHEQYF.

Comment on this clone: Additional DNA sequences in this sample encode the identical CDR3. The genes are TRBV9 and TRBJ2-3; 10 bases are a match to TRBD2. The germline V gene has CDR1 SGDLS and CDR2 YYNGEE. The CDR3 has 15 amino acids. The J segment lost 4 bases and the V segment lost 1 base, leaving 3 bases of the junction unmatched. CDR3 in amino acids: CASSVPSGRADTQYF. CDR3 bases: TGTGCCAGCAGCGTACCTAGCGGGAGAGCAGATACGCAGTATTTT.

This sequence joins TRBV6-5 and TRBJ2-2; the D gene is possibly TRBD1 (6 bases). Germline CDR1 reads MNHEY; CDR2 reads SVGAGI. V lost 10 bases, J lost 3 bases, and 12 bases lay in between. The CDR3 extends over 13 amino acids. DNA for the CDR3: TGTGCCACCAGAGGGGGATACACCGGGGAGCTGTTTTTT. This encodes CATRGGYTGELFF.

This sequence joins TRBV9 and TRBJ2-1, with 11 bases fitting TRBD2. Germline V gives CDR1 SGDLS, CDR2 YYNGEE. The CDR3 runs to 18 residues. V lost 0 bases to trimming and J lost 5 bases; unmatched junction nucleotides: 10. CDR3: CASSVELAGARGDNEQFF. DNA of the CDR3: TGTGCCAGCAGCGTAGAACTAGCGGGAGCCCGGGGGGACAATGAGCAGTTCTTC.

The chain joins TRBV7-2 to TRBJ2-3; 11 bases agree with TRBD2. CDR1 and CDR2 (germline): SGHTA, FQGNSA. The V gene end was trimmed by 5 bases and the J gene end by 5 bases; junction bases not matched to a gene: 6. The CDR3 covers 15 residues. The CDR3 DNA follows: TGTGCCAGCAGCGAACTAGCGGGAGTTGTAGATACGCAGTATTTT. It yields the protein CASSELAGVVDTQYF.

The chain couples TRBV18 to TRBJ1-5; D might be TRBD1 (5 bases). This CDR3 spans 17 amino acids. Germline CDR1 reads KGHSH; CDR2 reads LQKENI. V gave up 2 bases and J gave up 0 bases, with 14 bases separating them. The CDR3, as DNA: TGTGCCAGCTCACCAGCCAGGGACTGGTATAGCAATCAGCCCCAGCATTTT. It specifies CASSPARDWYSNQPQHF.

The chain uses TRBV6-4 and TRBJ1-2, with 9 nucleotides matching TRBD1. Germline V CDR1 and CDR2: MRHNA, SNTAGT. The CDR3 contains 14 residues. The V and J ends lost 4 bases and 12 bases, in that order; junction bases with no gene match: 12. CDR3: CASSGRDRVLGDTF. The CDR3 region has the DNA TGTGCCAGCAGTGGGCGGGACAGGGTTTTGGGCGACACCTTC.

The V gene is TRBV27, the J gene TRBJ1-1; D perhaps matches TRBD1 (6 bases). This CDR3 is 16 amino acids long. V was pared by 3 bases and J by 6 bases, with 20 bases between. The germline CDR1 and CDR2 sequences are MNHEY and SMNVEV (reference sequence). CDR3 DNA sequence: TGTGCCAGCAGTTTCACGGCAGGGGAATTTAACGCTGAAGCTTTCTTT. It encodes CASSFTAGEFNAEAFF.

V and J are TRBV5-1 and TRBJ2-2; 7 positions agree with TRBD1. Per germline, CDR1 SGHRS and CDR2 YFSETQ. The V gene end was trimmed by 4 bases and the J gene end by 1 base; junction bases not matched to a gene: 4. The CDR3 is made up of 15 amino acids. CDR3 amino acids: CASSQRQGNTGELFF. The CDR3 DNA reads TGCGCCAGCAGCCAAAGACAGGGGAACACCGGGGAGCTGTTTTTT.

The chain combines TRBV2 with TRBJ2-2; weak D call: TRBD1 (6 bases). This CDR3 spans 14 amino acids. Trimming stripped 6 bases from V and 4 bases from J, with 12 bases between. Germline loops: CDR1 SNHLY, CDR2 FYNNEI. CDR3 sequence reads: CASSGQGGTGELFF. Written as DNA, the CDR3 is TGTGCCAGCAGCGGGCAAGGGGGCACCGGGGAGCTGTTTTTT.

The genes are TRBV4-1 and TRBJ1-1, with D possibly TRBD1 on 6 matching bases. The CDR3 extends over 14 amino acids. Germline lookup yields CDR1 MGHRA and CDR2 YSYEKL. V lost 2 bases to trimming and J lost 3 bases, with 10 bases between them. The CDR3 reads CASSQYYRDTEAFF. CDR3 bases: TGCGCCAGCAGCCAATATTACAGGGACACTGAAGCTTTCTTT.

This chain links TRBV5-4 with TRBJ2-7, with TRBD2 matching 10 bases. The CDR3 consists of 14 residues. Germline-derived CDR1 and CDR2 are SGHNT and YYREEE (reference sequence). The V gene end was trimmed by 4 bases and the J gene end by 6 bases; junction bases not matched to a gene: 7. In DNA form, the CDR3 reads TGTGCCAGCAGCCTGGGGGCTAGCGGGAGCGAGCAGTACTTC. This gives the protein CASSLGASGSEQYF.

This chain joins TRBV9 and TRBJ1-4, with D maybe TRBD1 (6 bases). Trimming removed 3 bases at V and 15 bases at J, with 24 bases between. The V gene's germline CDR1 is SGDLS and CDR2 YYNGEE. There are 15 residues in the CDR3. The CDR3 reads CASSADSTDRINMFF. CDR3 in DNA: TGTGCCAGCAGCGCTGACTCAACCGACAGGATTAATATGTTTTTT.

This clone came up once. The gene calls are TRBV5-1 and TRBJ2-7, with 8 positions matching TRBD1. In germline, CDR1 is SGHRS, CDR2 YFSETQ. J was trimmed by 4 bases and V by 3 bases; bases with no gene match: 12. This CDR3 is built from 16 residues. CDR3 sequence reads: CASSSGLGQGWYEQYF. CDR3 in DNA: TGCGCCAGCAGCTCGGGGCTTGGACAGGGATGGTACGAGCAGTACTTC.